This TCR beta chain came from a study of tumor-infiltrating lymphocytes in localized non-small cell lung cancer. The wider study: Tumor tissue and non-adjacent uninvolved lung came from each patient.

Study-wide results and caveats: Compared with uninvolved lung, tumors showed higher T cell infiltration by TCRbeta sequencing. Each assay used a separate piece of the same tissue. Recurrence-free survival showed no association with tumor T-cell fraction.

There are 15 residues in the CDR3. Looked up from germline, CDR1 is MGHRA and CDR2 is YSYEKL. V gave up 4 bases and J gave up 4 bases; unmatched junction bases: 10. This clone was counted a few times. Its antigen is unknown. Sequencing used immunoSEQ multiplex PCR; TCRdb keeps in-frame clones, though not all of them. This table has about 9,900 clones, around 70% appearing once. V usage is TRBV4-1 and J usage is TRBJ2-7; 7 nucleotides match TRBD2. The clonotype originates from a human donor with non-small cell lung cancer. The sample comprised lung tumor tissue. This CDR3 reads CASSPLRGVLYEQYF. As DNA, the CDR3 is TGCGCCAGCAGCCCCTTACGGGGGGTACTGTACGAGCAGTACTTC.